This T cell receptor (beta chain) was captured by sequencing in a study of cytomegalovirus exposure and HLA in healthy donors. Background on the study: Most donors, around 81% of approximately 400 genotyped, fell in the Caucasian-associated ancestry cluster.

Notes on this clone: Its antigen is as yet unknown.

Study observations and caveats: In a later analysis, productive TCRs from donors in an Asian-associated ancestry cluster reportedly carried fewer N-insertions than the cohort mean. Later on, an analysis tied some 17,000 TCR beta sequences to HLA alleles at 0.05 false discovery rate.

The PCR used 60 Vbeta and 13 Jbeta primers. TCRdb's table, derived via immunoSEQ multiplex PCR, lists solely in-frame clones and lacks some. This table has tens of thousands of clones, about 79% appearing once. The CDR3 spans 15 residues. After removal of 6 bases from V and 3 bases from J, the junction contained 6 bases not matched to a gene. Germline CDR1 SNHLY, CDR2 FYNNEI. Sequences were obtained from PBMCs. The chain recombines TRBV2 with TRBJ2-5; 11 nucleotides align to TRBD1. The clonotype originates from a female donor in good health and CMV-seronegative. The CDR3 is CASSGQGQGEETQYF. CDR3 nucleotide sequence: TGTGCCAGCAGCGGCCAGGGACAGGGGGAAGAGACCCAGTACTTC.